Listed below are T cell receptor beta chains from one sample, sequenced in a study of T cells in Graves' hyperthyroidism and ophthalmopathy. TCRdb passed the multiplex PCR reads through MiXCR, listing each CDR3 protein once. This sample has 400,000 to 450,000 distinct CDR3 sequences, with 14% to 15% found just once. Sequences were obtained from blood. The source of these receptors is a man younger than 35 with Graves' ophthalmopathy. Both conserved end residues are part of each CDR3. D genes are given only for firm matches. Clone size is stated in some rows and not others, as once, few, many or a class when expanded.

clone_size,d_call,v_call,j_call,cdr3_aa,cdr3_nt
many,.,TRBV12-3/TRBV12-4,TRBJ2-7,CASSFQSRYEQYF,TGTGCCAGCAGTTTCCAGTCTCGGTACGAGCAGTACTTC
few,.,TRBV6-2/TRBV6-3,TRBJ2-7,CASSYDRHYEQYF,TGTGCCAGCAGTTATGACAGACACTACGAGCAGTACTTC
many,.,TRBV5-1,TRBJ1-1,CASSLMGENTEAFF,TGCGCCAGCAGCTTGATGGGGGAGAACACTGAAGCTTTCTTT
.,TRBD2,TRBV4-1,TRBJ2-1,CASSHPSGGPYNEQFF,TGCGCCAGCAGCCACCCTAGCGGGGGCCCCTACAATGAGCAGTTCTTC
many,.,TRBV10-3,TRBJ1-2,CAISTREYGYTF,TGTGCCATCAGCACTCGGGAGTACGGCTACACCTTC
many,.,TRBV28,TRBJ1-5,CASKGGGYSNQPQHF,TGTGCCAGCAAAGGCGGGGGATATAGCAATCAGCCCCAGCATTTT
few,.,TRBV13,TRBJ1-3,CASSKVNSGNTIYF,TGTGCCAGCAGCAAGGTAAACTCTGGAAACACCATATATTTT
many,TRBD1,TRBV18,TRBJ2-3,CASSTTGEGTDTQYF,TGTGCCAGCTCTACTACAGGGGAAGGTACAGATACGCAGTATTTT
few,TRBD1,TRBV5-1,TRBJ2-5,CASSEDRSQETQYF,TGCGCCAGCAGCGAGGACAGGTCCCAAGAGACCCAGTACTTC
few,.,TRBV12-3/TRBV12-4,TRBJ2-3,CASSAGPPTDTQYF,TGTGCCAGCAGCGCGGGACCCCCCACAGATACGCAGTATTTT
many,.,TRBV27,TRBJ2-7,CASSPSESSELTYEQYF,TGTGCCAGCAGTCCCTCCGAGAGCAGCGAGCTAACCTACGAGCAGTACTTC
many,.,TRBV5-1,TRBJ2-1,CASSFGQTDNEQFF,TGCGCCAGCAGCTTTGGGCAGACTGACAATGAGCAGTTCTTC
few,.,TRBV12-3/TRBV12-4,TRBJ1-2,CASRPRVIGYGYTF,TGTGCCAGCAGACCGAGGGTAATTGGGTATGGCTACACCTTC
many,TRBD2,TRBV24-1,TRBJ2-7,CATSASASGNAYEQYF,TGTGCCACCAGTGCCTCCGCTAGCGGGAATGCCTACGAGCAGTACTTC
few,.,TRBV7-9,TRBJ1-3,CASSLGGRGNTIYF,TGTGCCAGCAGCTTAGGTGGCAGGGGCAACACCATATATTTT
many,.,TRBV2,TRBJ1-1,CASGPMGVLTEAFF,TGTGCCAGCGGTCCTATGGGGGTTCTAACTGAAGCTTTCTTT
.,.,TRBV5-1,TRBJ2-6,CASSLTGYSFSGANVLTF,TGCGCCAGCAGCCTGACAGGTTACTCCTTCTCTGGGGCCAACGTCCTGACTTTC
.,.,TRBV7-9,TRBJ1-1,CASSLDGAGGNEAFF,TGTGCCAGCAGCTTAGATGGGGCCGGGGGCAACGAAGCTTTCTTT
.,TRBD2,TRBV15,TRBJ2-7,CATSRGLAGVGEQYF,TGTGCCACCAGCAGGGGACTAGCGGGAGTTGGGGAGCAGTACTTC
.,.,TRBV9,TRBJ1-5,CASSVDGEVYQPQHF,TGTGCCAGCAGCGTAGATGGGGAAGTTTATCAGCCCCAGCATTTT
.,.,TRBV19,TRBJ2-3,CASSISVTNTQYF,TGTGCCAGTAGTATCTCGGTGACTAATACGCAGTATTTT
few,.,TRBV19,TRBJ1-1,CASRKKGYTEAFF,TGTGCCAGTAGGAAGAAGGGCTACACTGAAGCTTTCTTT